This note documents a single T cell receptor (beta chain) sequence. The target antigen is unknown. Germline V CDR1 and CDR2: SGHKS, YYEKEE (reference sequence). V shed 0 bases and J shed 0 bases, with 7 bases lying between them. CDR3 length: 15 residues. The method was immunoSEQ multiplex PCR; TCRdb's version includes in-frame clones alone and lacks a portion of them. The table records roughly 24,000 clones, 83% of them present only once. This entry comes from a study of OX40 agonist ivuxolimab in advanced cancers. The overall study: Partial responses were seen in three patients, one with hepatocellular carcinoma and two with cutaneous melanoma.

Broader study findings: At 0.1-3.0 mg/kg, partial responders had clonal expansion among the lowest observed.

Sequenced here: CD4+ or CD8+ T cells sorted from blood, sampled in a trial of the OX40 agonist ivuxolimab. The chain recombines TRBV5-5 with TRBJ1-3, with a tentative D call TRBD1 (5 bases). This clonotype was sampled from an adult with an advanced solid tumor such as melanoma, head and neck, liver or kidney cancer. CDR3 bases: TGTGCCAGCAGCTTGGGGGGACTCTCTGGAAACACCATATATTTT. Its protein is CASSLGGLSGNTIYF.